The clone carrying this TCR beta chain was seen a handful of times. TCRdb processed the 5' RACE reads anew with MiXCR; each CDR3 protein has one entry. Altogether 120,000 to 150,000 distinct CDR3 sequences are present, 6% to 7% being singletons, with the ten largest covering approximately 2.2%. V was clipped by 5 bases and J by 5 bases, with 12 bases between them. The germline gives CDR1 SEHNR, CDR2 FQNEAQ (reference sequence). This CDR3 region has 14 residues. These data belong to a study of T-cell memory formation after mild COVID-19. The sequenced sample was PBMCs or a T cell subset sorted from them (not recorded which). The rearrangement links TRBV7-9 to TRBJ1-4; D gene unclear. The TCR originated in an adult woman who had mild COVID-19 (a few samples of this study predate the infection). Cell type and time point are not known. The CDR3 coding sequence is TGTGCCAGCAGCATGACCCACCTGAATGAAAAACTGTTTTTT. Its protein is CASSMTHLNEKLFF.